This TCR beta chain was identified during a study of T cell changes during pregnancy in multiple sclerosis. Libraries were prepared by immunoSEQ multiplex PCR; TCRdb keeps only in-frame clonotypes and omits some of them. This sample yields 65,000 to 85,000 clones, of which more than 75% are seen a single time; 1.4% belongs to the top ten. V was pared by 6 bases and J by 4 bases, with 13 bases between. Germline assignment: CDR1 MDHEN and CDR2 SYDVKM. The CDR3 is made up of 14 amino acids. The chain is built from TRBV28 and TRBJ1-3, with D possibly matching TRBD1 (6 bases). The source was peripheral blood, collected in the third trimester of pregnancy. This clonotype originated in a female donor with multiple sclerosis, enrolled in a pregnancy study. The CDR3 sequence is CASRKQGSGNTIYF. In nucleotides, the CDR3 is TGTGCCAGCAGGAAACAGGGATCCGGAAACACCATATATTTT.